This T cell receptor (beta chain) was captured in a study of Ad26.COV2.S vaccination and SARS-CoV-2 variants (dated by TCRdb to the early 2020s). In terms of the full investigation: Sequencing of the TCRbeta repertoire served to evaluate the specificity and breadth of SARS-CoV-2-reactive T cell receptors following Ad26.COV2.S vaccination. A total of 32 samples were included in the TCR-sequenced set, comprising roughly 19 Ad26.COV2.S vaccine recipients, 5 placebo recipients and 8 SARS-CoV-2 convalescent individuals.

The time point label on this specimen signifies: individuals recovered from natural SARS-CoV-2 infection. Based on the germline V gene, the CDR1 and CDR2 sequences are KGHSH and LQKENI. Here V drops 0 bases and J drops 11 bases, and the junction holds 7 bases not matched to any gene. From its cysteine to its phenylalanine, the CDR3 spans 14 amino acids. The DNA shown is the 42-base CDR3, in frame from base 1. This clone was observed once. What this receptor recognizes is not known. The input lacks base qualities; no much larger clone sits a single base away. What the authors observed across the whole study: The authors noted that total T cell responses may have been underestimated by the TCR breadth and depth analyses. Substantial breadth of spike-specific CD8+ and CD4+ T cell responses was reported after vaccination. Higher spike-specific TCR breadth was observed in Ad26.COV2.S recipients than in placebo recipients (P = 0.0014). Vaccine and placebo recipients had similar non-spike TCR breadth, a finding consistent with the vaccine containing only spike.

The immunoSEQ Assay was the method used to sequence TCRbeta CDR3 regions. After extraction, genomic DNA underwent amplification by bias-controlled multiplex PCR, followed by high-throughput sequencing. Concerning the study's data processing: To quantify the absolute abundance of each unique TCRbeta CDR3 region, sequences were collapsed and filtered. Usable DNA was measured by amplifying reference genes present in all nucleated cells, and TCRbeta template counts were normalized to that usable DNA to estimate T cell fraction. Repertoire TCRs were annotated as SARS-CoV-2-specific when V gene, CDR3 amino acid sequence and J gene were exactly matched to a known reactive TCR set. MIRA supplied the reference SARS-CoV-2 TCR set, which was filtered for enrichment in COVID-19-positive ImmuneCODE repertoires so that public or cross-reactive TCRs were removed. Using the MIRA antigens, annotated TCRs were further analysed by specific ORF or by position within an ORF. Depth was the summed frequency of annotated unique rearrangements, while breadth was defined as annotated unique rearrangements over total unique productive rearrangements. Two-sided Wilcoxon rank-sum tests were used to compare TCR breadth between groups. TCRdb provides this immuneACCESS table in a form limited to in-frame rearrangements. Some clones are lacking; in checked studies, under half of them reflect an unresolved V gene, and why the rest are absent is not known. V and J calls and clone size follow that table, whereas D and trimming were derived from the DNA. For this sample the table gives about 350,000 clones, of which about 92% were detected only once. Under 5% of the sample goes to the ten largest clones.

The input for sequencing was peripheral blood, taken after recovery from COVID-19. This clonotype originated in a human donor who had recovered from COVID-19. The rearrangement joined TRBV18 to TRBJ2-1, with 7 bases in between that match TRBD2. The CDR3 sequence is CASSPPGTIKQQFF. The sequence in DNA is TGTGCCAGCTCACCACCGGGGACTATTAAACAGCAGTTCTTC. Beyond the CDR3, the reference TRBV18 and TRBJ2-1 genes provide the residues; the full variable domain reads: NAGVMQNPRHLVRRRGQEARLRCSPMKGHSHVYWYRQLPEEGLKFMVYLQKENIIDESGMPKERFSAEFPKEGPSILRIQQVVRGDSAAYFCASSPPGTIKQQFFGPGTRLTVL.